Below, one T cell receptor beta chain is given with its context. The antigen it binds to is not known. Per-base qualities were not stored, and no clone one base away is much larger. The immunoSEQ Assay was used to sequence TCRbeta CDR3 regions. After extraction, genomic DNA underwent amplification by bias-controlled multiplex PCR, followed by high-throughput sequencing. The paper's processing steps were these. To quantify the absolute abundance of each unique TCRbeta CDR3 region, sequences were collapsed and filtered. T cell fraction was estimated by normalization of TCRbeta template counts to usable DNA, with usable DNA being measured through amplification of reference genes present in all nucleated cells. Repertoire TCRs were annotated as SARS-CoV-2-specific by exact matching of V gene, CDR3 amino acid sequence and J gene to a known reactive TCR set. The reference SARS-CoV-2 TCR set was derived from MIRA and filtered for enrichment in COVID-19-positive ImmuneCODE repertoires, a step that removed public or cross-reactive TCRs. Using the MIRA antigens, annotated TCRs were further analysed by specific ORF or by position within an ORF. Breadth was defined as the number of annotated unique rearrangements divided by the total number of unique productive rearrangements, and depth was defined as the summed frequency of the annotated unique rearrangements. TCR breadth was compared between groups using two-sided Wilcoxon rank-sum tests. TCRdb obtained this table from immuneACCESS and retained in-frame rearrangements with V and J assigned. These tables miss some clones; where compared with another copy, unresolved V genes account for less than half of the shortfall, and the remainder is unexplained. The V and J calls and clone size come from that table; D and trimming were worked out from the DNA. In this sample the table shows about 350,000 clones, 88% of which occur a single time. The leading ten clones occupy around 6.4% of the sample.

The record originates from a study of Ad26.COV2.S vaccination and SARS-CoV-2 variants (dated by TCRdb to about 2021). Background on the whole study: Vaccine-arm donors were drawn from COV1001, a multicentre, randomized, double-blind, placebo-controlled phase I-IIa trial of Ad26.COV2.S in healthy adults. Throughout the experiments and outcome assessment, investigators stayed blinded to trial group allocation. Trial participants were randomized into five groups of five: low-dose or high-dose Ad26.COV2.S given once or twice, or placebo on both occasions. The TCR-sequenced set comprised approximately 32 samples: approximately 19 Ad26.COV2.S vaccine recipients, 5 placebo recipients and 8 SARS-CoV-2 convalescent individuals. Ad26.COV2.S was administered intramuscularly at 5 x 10^10 or 1 x 10^11 viral particles, either as a single shot or as two shots given 56 days apart. TCRbeta repertoire sequencing was used to assess the specificity and breadth of SARS-CoV-2-reactive T cell receptors after Ad26.COV2.S vaccination.

Overall study outcomes, separate from this receptor: After vaccination, substantial breadth of spike-specific CD8+ and CD4+ T cell responses was reported. Higher spike-specific TCR breadth was observed in Ad26.COV2.S recipients than in placebo recipients (P = 0.0014). Vaccine and placebo recipients had comparable non-spike TCR breadth, which fits with the vaccine containing only spike. The study lacked the statistical power to compare responses across vaccine doses or regimens. The authors noted that the TCR breadth and depth analyses may have underestimated total T cell responses.

V is cut back by 4 bases and J by 1 base, with 3 bases in the junction unmatched. Looking up the germline V gene yields CDR1 SGHNT and CDR2 YENEEA. Counted from cysteine to phenylalanine, this CDR3 has 14 amino acids. The only DNA kept is the CDR3, 42 bases in frame from the first base. In the paper's terms, the treatment or condition label means: some 20 received Ad26.COV2.S at low or high dose, single or two shots; a few received placebo; per-sample allocation not given. For vaccine and placebo recipients, the sequenced repertoires came from samples collected on day 63 after the first injection. Cohort 1b enrolled fewer than 30 adults aged 18-55 years at a single site in Boston, USA, between 29 July and 7 August 2020. Ad26.COV2.S was a replication-incompetent adenovirus type 26 vector expressing a prefusion-stabilized SARS-CoV-2 spike protein from the original Wuhan strain.

The receptor's source is a person aged 18-65 years who received the Ad26.COV2.S COVID-19 vaccine or a placebo. This specimen consisted of peripheral blood, obtained in a trial of Ad26.COV2.S vaccine versus placebo. This chain is built from TRBV11-3 and TRBJ2-7, with 8 middle bases fitting TRBD1. The DNA reads as follows: TGTGCCAGCAGCTCGGGACAGGAGTCCTACGAGCAGTACTTC. Its product reads: CASSSGQESYEQYF.